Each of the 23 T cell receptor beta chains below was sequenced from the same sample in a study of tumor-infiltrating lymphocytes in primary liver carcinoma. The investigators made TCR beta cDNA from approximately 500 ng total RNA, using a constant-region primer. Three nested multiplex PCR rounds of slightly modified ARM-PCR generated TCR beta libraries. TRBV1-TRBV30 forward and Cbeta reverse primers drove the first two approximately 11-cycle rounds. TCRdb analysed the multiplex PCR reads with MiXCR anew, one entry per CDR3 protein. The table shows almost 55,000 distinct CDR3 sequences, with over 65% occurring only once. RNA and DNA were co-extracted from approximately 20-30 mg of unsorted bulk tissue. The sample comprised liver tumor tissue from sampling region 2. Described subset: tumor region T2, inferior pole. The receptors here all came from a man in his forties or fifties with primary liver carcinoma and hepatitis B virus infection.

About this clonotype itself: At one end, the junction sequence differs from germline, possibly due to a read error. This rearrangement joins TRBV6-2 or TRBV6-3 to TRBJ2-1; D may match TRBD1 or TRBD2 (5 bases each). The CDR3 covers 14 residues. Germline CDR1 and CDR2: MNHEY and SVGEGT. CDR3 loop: CAGSTGTSYNEQFF. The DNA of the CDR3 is TGTGCCGGCAGTACCGGGACCTCTTACAATGAGCAGTTCTTC.

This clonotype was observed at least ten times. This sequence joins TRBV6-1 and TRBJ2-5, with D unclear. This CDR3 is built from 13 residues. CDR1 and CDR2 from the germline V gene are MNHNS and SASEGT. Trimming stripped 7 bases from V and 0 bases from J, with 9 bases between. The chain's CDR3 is CASIQRYQETQYF. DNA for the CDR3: TGTGCCAGCATCCAAAGGTACCAAGAGACCCAGTACTTC.

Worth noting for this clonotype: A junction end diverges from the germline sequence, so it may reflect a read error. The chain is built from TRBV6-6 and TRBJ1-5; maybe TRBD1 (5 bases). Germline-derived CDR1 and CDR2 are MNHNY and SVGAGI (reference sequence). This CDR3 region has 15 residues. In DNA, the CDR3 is TGTGTCAGCAGCCTCTCTGGATGGGGGGGTCAGCCCCAACATTTT. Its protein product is CVSSLSGWGGQPQHF.

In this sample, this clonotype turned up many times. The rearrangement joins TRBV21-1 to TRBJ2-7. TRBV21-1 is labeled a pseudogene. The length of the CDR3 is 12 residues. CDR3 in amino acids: CASSGGSYEQYF. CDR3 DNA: TGTGCCAGCAGCGGGGGCTCCTACGAGCAGTACTTC.

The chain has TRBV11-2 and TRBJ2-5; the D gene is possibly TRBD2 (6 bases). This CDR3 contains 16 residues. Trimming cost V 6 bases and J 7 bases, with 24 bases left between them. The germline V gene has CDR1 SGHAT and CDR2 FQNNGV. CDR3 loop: CASRSRDSAHHGTQYF. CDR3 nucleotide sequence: TGTGCCAGCAGATCCAGGGACTCGGCCCACCATGGGACCCAGTACTTC.

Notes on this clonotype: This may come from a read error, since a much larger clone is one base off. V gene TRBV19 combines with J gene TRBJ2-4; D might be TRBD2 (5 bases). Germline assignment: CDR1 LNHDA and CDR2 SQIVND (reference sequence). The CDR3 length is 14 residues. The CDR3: CAGSMRAVANIQYF. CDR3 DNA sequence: TGTGCCGGTAGTATGAGGGCTGTTGCAAACATTCAGTACTTC.

CDR3 sequence (DNA): TGTGCCAGCAGCTCCACGTCGGTGAGCACAGATACGGGTTATTTT. Translation: CASSSTSVSTDTGYF. The rearrangement uses TRBV11-2 and TRBJ2-3, with D uncertain. V lost 4 bases and J 15 bases, leaving 26 bases between the germline ends. This CDR3 is 15 amino acids long. Germline V lookup: CDR1 SGHAT, CDR2 FQNNGV. The complete variable domain, with remaining parts taken from reference TRBV11-2 and TRBJ2-3, reads EAGVAQSPRYKIIEKRQSVAFWCNPISGHATLYWYQQILGQGPKLLIQFQNNGVVDDSQLPKDRFSAERLKGVDSTLKIQPAKLEDSAVYLCASSSTSVSTDTGYFGPGTRLTVL.

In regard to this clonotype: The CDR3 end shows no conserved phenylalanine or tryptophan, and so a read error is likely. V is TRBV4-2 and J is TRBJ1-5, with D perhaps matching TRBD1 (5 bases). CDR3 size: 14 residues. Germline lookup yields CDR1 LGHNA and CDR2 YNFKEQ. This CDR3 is CASGQIGTRQPQHS. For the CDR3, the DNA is TGTGCCAGCGGCCAAATAGGGACGCGGCAGCCCCAGCATTCT.

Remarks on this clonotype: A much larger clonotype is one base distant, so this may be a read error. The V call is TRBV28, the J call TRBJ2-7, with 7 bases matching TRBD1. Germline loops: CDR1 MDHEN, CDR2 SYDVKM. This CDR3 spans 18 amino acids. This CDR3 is CTSSSRDSKDWSSYEQYF. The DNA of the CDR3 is TGTACCAGCAGTTCCCGGGACAGTAAAGACTGGAGCTCCTACGAGCAGTACTTC.

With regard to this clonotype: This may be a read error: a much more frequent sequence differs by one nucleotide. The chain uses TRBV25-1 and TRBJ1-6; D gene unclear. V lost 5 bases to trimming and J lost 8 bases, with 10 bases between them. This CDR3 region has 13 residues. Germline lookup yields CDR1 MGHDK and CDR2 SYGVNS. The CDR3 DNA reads TGTGCCAGCAGTTCTCTCCCGGATTCACCCCTCCACTTT. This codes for CASSSLPDSPLHF.

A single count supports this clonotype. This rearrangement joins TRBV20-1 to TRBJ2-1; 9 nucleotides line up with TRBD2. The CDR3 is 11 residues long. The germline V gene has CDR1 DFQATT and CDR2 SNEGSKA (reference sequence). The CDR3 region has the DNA TGCAGCCTGACTAGCGGAAGAGAGCAGTTCTTC. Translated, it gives CSLTSGREQFF.

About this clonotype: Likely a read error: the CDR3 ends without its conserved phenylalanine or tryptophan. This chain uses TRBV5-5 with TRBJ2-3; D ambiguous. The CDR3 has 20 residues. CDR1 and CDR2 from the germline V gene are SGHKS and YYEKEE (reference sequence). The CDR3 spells CASSLERARTGIPGTDTQYI. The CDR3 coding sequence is TGTGCCAGTAGCTTGGAGCGTGCTCGTACCGGCATCCCAGGCACAGATACGCAGTATATT.

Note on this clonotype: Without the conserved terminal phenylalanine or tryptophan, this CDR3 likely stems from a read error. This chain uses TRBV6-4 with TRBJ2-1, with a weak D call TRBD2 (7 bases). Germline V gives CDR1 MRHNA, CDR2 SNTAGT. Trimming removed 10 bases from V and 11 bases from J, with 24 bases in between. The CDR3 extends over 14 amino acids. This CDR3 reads CATKGRGDSDKQFS. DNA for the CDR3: TGTGCCACCAAGGGGAGGGGGGATAGCGATAAGCAGTTCTCC.

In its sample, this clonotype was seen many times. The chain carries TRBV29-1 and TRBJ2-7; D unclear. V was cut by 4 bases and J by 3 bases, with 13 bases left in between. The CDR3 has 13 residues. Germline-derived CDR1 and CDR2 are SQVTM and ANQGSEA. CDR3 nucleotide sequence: TGCAGCGTTGTAGGAGATCTGGTCTACGAGCAGTACTTC. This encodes CSVVGDLVYEQYF.

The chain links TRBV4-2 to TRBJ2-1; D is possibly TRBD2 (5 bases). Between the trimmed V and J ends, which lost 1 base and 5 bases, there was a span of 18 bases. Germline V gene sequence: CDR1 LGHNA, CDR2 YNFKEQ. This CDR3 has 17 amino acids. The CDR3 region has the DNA TGTGCCAGCAGCCAAGGTCCGGGCGTGAGGGATCACAATGAGCAGTTCTTC. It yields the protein CASSQGPGVRDHNEQFF.

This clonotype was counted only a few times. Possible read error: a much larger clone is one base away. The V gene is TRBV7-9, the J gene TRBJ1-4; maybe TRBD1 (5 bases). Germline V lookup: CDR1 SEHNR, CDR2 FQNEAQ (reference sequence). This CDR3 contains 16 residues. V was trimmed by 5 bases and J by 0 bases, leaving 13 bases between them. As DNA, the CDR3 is TGTGCCAGCAGCATTGGGGGGACTGCAACTAATGAAAAACTGTTTTTT. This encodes CASSIGGTATNEKLFF.

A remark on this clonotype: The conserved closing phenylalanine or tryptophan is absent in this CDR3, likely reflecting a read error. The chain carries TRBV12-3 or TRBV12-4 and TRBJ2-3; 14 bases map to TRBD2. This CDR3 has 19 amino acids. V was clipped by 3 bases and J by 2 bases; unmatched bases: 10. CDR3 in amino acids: CASSLGLAGVVPSTDTQYY. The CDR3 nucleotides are TGTGCCAGCAGTTTGGGACTAGCGGGAGTTGTCCCCTCCACAGATACGCAGTATTAT.

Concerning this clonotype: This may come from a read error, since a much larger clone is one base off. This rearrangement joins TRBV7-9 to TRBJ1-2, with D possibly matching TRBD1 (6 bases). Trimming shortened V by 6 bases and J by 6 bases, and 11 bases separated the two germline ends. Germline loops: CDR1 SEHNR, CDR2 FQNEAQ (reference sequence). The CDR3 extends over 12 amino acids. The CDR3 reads CASRVQGNGYTF. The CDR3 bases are TGTGCCAGCAGGGTCCAGGGGAATGGCTACACCTTC.

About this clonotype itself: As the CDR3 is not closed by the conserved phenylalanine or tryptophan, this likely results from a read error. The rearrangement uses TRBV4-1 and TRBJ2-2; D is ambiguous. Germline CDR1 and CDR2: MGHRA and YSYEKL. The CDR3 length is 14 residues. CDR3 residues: CASSQNPNTGELFY. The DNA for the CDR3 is TGCGCCAGCAGCCAAAACCCGAACACTGGGGAGCTGTTTTAT.

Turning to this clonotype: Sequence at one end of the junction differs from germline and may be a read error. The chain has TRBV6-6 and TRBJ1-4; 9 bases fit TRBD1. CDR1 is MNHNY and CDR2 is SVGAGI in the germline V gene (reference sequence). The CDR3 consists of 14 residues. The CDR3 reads CATSIDRGNEKLFF. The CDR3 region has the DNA TGTGCCACCAGTATCGACAGGGGGAACGAAAAACTGTTTTTT.

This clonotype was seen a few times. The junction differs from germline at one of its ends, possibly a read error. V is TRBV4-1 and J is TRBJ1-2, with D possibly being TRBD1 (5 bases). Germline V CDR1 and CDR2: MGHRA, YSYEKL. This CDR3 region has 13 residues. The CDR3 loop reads CASSETANYGYIF. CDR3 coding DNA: TGTGCCAGTAGCGAGACAGCTAACTATGGCTACATCTTC.

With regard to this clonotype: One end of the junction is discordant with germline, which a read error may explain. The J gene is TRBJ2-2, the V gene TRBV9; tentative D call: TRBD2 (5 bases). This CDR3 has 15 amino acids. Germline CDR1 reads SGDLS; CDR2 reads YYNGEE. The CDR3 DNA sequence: TGTGCCAGAAGCGTAGCTCCGGGTCAACCCGGGGAGCTGTTATTT. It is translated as CARSVAPGQPGELLF.

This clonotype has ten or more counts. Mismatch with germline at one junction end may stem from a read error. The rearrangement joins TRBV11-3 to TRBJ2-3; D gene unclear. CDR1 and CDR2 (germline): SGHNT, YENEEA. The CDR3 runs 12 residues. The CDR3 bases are TGTGCCTGCAGCTTCAATGAAGATACGCAGTATTTT. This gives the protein CACSFNEDTQYF.